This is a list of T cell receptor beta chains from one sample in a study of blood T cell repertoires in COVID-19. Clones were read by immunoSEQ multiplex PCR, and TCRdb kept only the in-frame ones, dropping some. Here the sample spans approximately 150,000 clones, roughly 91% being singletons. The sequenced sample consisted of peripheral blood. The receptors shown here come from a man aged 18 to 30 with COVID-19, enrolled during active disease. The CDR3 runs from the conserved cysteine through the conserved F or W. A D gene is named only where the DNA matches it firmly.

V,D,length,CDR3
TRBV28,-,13,CASSLSTGSPLHF
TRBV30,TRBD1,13,CAWSQTGRVGYTF
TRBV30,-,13,CAWTTGRGYGYTF
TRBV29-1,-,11,CSVRERYEQYF
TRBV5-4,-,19,CAGGQQLGSRDIGTKGYTF
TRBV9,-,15,CASSTSPGAGNTIYF
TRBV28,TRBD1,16,CASSLLDRYLSYEQYF
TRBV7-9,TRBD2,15,CASSPRLAAQETQYF
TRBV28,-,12,CATVMGADEQFF
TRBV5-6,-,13,CASSLGTFQPQHF
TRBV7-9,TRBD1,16,CASSLSRTGQGEKLLF
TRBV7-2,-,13,CASSFREAYEQYF
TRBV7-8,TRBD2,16,CASSLGREREFYEQYF
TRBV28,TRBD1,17,CASSLDRGHSGANVLTF
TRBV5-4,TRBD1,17,CASSLAFSTGGTGELFF
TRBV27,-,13,CASSYRAHYEQYF
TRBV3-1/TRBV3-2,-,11,CASSRGRSYTF
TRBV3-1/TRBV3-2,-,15,CASSQTPGSTDTQYF
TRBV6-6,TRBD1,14,CASRAGGASTEAFF
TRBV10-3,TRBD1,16,CAISDLGQVYYNEQFF
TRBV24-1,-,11,CATSDEFEAFF
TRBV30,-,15,CAWSLPTVATYEQYF
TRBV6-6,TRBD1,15,CASSLTGGRGTEAFF
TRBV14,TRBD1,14,CAPNRDRRNEKLFF
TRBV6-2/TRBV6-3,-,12,CASSPQLDEQFF
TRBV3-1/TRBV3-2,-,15,CASSPTGDPNEKLLF
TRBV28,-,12,CASSLRGNEQFF
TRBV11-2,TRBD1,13,CASSVQGPGEQYF
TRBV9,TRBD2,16,CASSVVGGGPDNEQFF
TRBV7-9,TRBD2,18,CASSHAPIAGGGRDTQYF
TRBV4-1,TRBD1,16,CASSQITLQGALGYTF
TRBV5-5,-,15,CASSPTHQSTDTQYF
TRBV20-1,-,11,CSARLGRWQFF
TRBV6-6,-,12,CASSYGRAEQYF
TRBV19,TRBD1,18,CASSIKNLLTGEWNTQYF
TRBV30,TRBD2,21,CAWSVRWIAGGPFSSTDTQYF
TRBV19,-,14,CASSLDRTNYGYTF
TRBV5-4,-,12,CASSNQGVQAFF
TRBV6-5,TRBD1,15,CASSYSTGEGNTIYF
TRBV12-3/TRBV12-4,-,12,CASSFAVRGYTF
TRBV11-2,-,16,CASSLVGGTRGEKLFF
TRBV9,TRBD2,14,CASSTSGTYNEQFF
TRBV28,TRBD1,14,CAITSRTGGDEQYF
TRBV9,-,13,CANKQGFGTEAFF
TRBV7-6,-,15,CASSLGTTSNQPQHF
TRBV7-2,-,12,CASSLAAYEQYF
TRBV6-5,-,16,CASSYSYTSPPYEQYF
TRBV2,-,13,CASRGTTGDGYTF
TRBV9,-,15,CASSASGNPNQPQHF
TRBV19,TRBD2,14,CASRERGSTDTQYF
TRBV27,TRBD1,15,CASSLQGAWNSGYTF
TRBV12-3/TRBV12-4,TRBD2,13,CASSYETSGAGYF
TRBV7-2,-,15,CASSLGDRHNEKLFF
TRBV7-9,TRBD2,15,CASKPPSGSENEQFF
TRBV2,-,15,CASTRAPMMDTEAFF
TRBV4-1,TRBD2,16,CASSQVTGTSVYEQYF
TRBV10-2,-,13,CASSGYSNQPQHF
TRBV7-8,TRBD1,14,CASSSFDRGGGYTF
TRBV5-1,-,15,CASSSLGGDNYGYTF
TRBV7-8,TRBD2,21,CASSLAGTSVPRDWSYNEQFF